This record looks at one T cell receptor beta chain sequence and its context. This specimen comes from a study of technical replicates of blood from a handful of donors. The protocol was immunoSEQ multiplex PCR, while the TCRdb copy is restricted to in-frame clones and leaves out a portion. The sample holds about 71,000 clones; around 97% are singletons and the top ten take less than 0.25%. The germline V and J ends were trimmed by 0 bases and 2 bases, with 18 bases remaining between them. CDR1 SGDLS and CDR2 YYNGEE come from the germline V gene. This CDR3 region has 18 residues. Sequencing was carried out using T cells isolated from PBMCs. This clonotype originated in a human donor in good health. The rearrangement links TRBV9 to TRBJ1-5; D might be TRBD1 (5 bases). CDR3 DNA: TGTGCCAGCAGCGTAGTGGGGGGGTCGGGTATAGGCAATCAGCCCCAGCATTTT. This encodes CASSVVGGSGIGNQPQHF.